Below, 20 T cell receptor beta chains from the same sample are listed, as sequenced in a study of CD8 T cells in Susac syndrome (dated by TCRdb to the late 2010s). Library generation was performed with the immunoSEQ multiplex PCR assay. RNA was extracted using the RNeasy kit, and about 0.5 to 1 ug of the RNA was reverse transcribed with random hexamers. TCRdb handled the public reads itself, with Q25 trimming in fastp and clone calling in MiXCR, and kept productive beta chains. Every distinct CDR3 protein forms one entry, paired with its most common genes and DNA. The sample records 100,000 to 150,000 distinct CDR3 sequences, roughly 76% of which are singletons. 0.5% to 0.65% of the sample rests with the top ten. The sequencing input was CD8+ T cells from PBMCs. All receptors derive from a human donor with multiple sclerosis.

This clonotype appeared once. The V and J genes are TRBV30 and TRBJ2-2, with D possibly matching TRBD2 (5 bases). From germline, CDR1 is GTSNPN and CDR2 SVGIG (reference sequence). CDR3 size: 12 residues. Trimming removed 6 bases from V and 6 bases from J, with 11 bases in between. Written as DNA, the CDR3 is TGTGCCTGCGGACTCTACGCCGGGGAGCTGTTTTTT. Its protein is CACGLYAGELFF.

The rearrangement links TRBV3-1 to TRBJ2-7; 8 positions agree with TRBD2. Germline-derived CDR1 and CDR2 are LGHDT and YNNKEL (reference sequence). The CDR3 is made up of 16 amino acids. J lost 0 bases, V lost 4 bases, and 8 bases had no gene match. CDR3 nucleotides: TGTGCCAGCAGCCCCCTCCCGGGGGGGACCTCCTACGAGCAGTACTTC. Protein product: CASSPLPGGTSYEQYF.

V gene TRBV7-2 combines with J gene TRBJ2-7, with TRBD2 matching over 11 bases. The germline CDR1 and CDR2 sequences are SGHTA and FQGNSA. CDR3 length: 15 residues. Trimming removed 5 bases from V and 4 bases from J; junction bases left unmatched: 7. CDR3 amino acids: CASSLTSGSGYEQYV. In DNA, the CDR3 is TGTGCCAGCAGCCTAACTAGCGGGAGTGGTTACGAGCAGTACGTC.

The chain couples TRBV7-8 to TRBJ2-1; 11 bases match TRBD2. The CDR3 spans 16 residues. V gave up 5 bases and J gave up 8 bases; unmatched junction bases: 11. Germline CDR1 SGHVS, CDR2 FQNEAQ. DNA for the CDR3: TGTGCCAGCAGCGATCTAGCGGGGGGCGTCATTGATGAGCAGTTCTTC. Encoded protein: CASSDLAGGVIDEQFF.

The count of this clonotype is one. The V and J genes are TRBV5-8 and TRBJ1-2; D unclear. With 4 bases removed from V and 4 bases from J, the gap between germline ends came to 14 bases. CDR1 SGHTS and CDR2 YDEGEE come from the germline V gene. This CDR3 comprises 14 residues. For the CDR3, the DNA is TGTGCCAGCAGCCACTACGATTTCAGCTATGGCTACACCTTC. It translates to CASSHYDFSYGYTF.

The chain carries TRBV2 and TRBJ1-1; no clear D. V was clipped by 2 bases and J by 1 base, with 14 bases between them. The CDR3 spans 16 residues. Germline V gives CDR1 SNHLY, CDR2 FYNNEI. The CDR3 region is CASSESPRTANTEAFF. The CDR3, as DNA: TGTGCCAGCAGTGAATCCCCCAGGACGGCGAACACTGAAGCTTTCTTT.

The J gene is TRBJ1-3, the V gene TRBV12-3 or TRBV12-4, with D perhaps TRBD1 (6 bases). Trimming removed 7 bases at V and 1 base at J, with 17 bases between. There are 16 residues in the CDR3. CDR3 residues: CASKRGGAESGNTIYF. The DNA of the CDR3 is TGTGCCAGCAAGCGGGGGGGCGCCGAGTCTGGAAACACCATATATTTT.

The chain employs TRBV7-9 and TRBJ2-7, with D perhaps being TRBD1 or TRBD2 (5 bases each). V lost 5 bases and J 1 base, leaving 18 bases between the germline ends. CDR3 size: 16 residues. CDR1 is SEHNR, CDR2 FQNEAQ, per germline (reference sequence). The CDR3 region has the DNA TGTGCCAGCAGCAATCCGGGACGCAAGCTTTCCTACGAGCAGTACTTC. It is translated as CASSNPGRKLSYEQYF.

In this sample, this clonotype turned up once. V and J are TRBV2 and TRBJ1-6; D might be TRBD1 (5 bases). Germline lookup yields CDR1 SNHLY and CDR2 FYNNEI. This CDR3 has 17 residues. The V and J ends lost 3 bases and 1 base respectively, with 13 bases between them. CDR3 in amino acids: CASSDARGRSYNSPLHF. The CDR3 DNA reads as TGTGCCAGCAGTGACGCCCGGGGACGTTCCTATAATTCACCCCTCCACTTT.

This chain links TRBV18 with TRBJ2-1; either TRBD1 or TRBD2 may supply D (5 bases each). Looked up from germline, CDR1 is KGHSH and CDR2 is LQKENI. V was trimmed by 2 bases and J by 0 bases, leaving 14 bases between them. The CDR3 has 17 residues. Written as DNA, the CDR3 is TGTGCCAGCTCACCAGAGGGGCCCCAATCCTCCTACAATGAGCAGTTCTTC. Amino acid sequence: CASSPEGPQSSYNEQFF.

The V and J genes are TRBV4-3 and TRBJ2-3; D may be TRBD2 (5 bases). The CDR3 has 15 residues. V was cut by 1 base and J by 1 base, with 9 bases left in between. Looked up from germline, CDR1 is LGHNA and CDR2 is YSLEER. The CDR3 sequence: CASSQVSGGTDTQYF. Here the CDR3 DNA reads TGCGCCAGCAGCCAAGTTTCCGGGGGCACAGATACGCAGTATTTT.

This clonotype was recorded a few times. This chain connects TRBV4-1 to TRBJ1-6; TRBD1 agrees at 7 bases. V gave up 1 base and J gave up 0 bases; unmatched junction bases: 6. The CDR3 has 18 residues. Looked up from germline, CDR1 is MGHRA and CDR2 is YSYEKL. CDR3 in amino acids: CASSQVLPGGSYNSPLHF. CDR3 DNA sequence: TGCGCCAGCAGCCAAGTACTACCAGGGGGCTCCTATAATTCACCCCTCCACTTT.

The chain combines TRBV19 with TRBJ2-1; D possibly matches TRBD1 or TRBD2 (5 bases each). V was trimmed by 5 bases and J by 7 bases, leaving 18 bases between them. The germline V gene encodes CDR1 LNHDA and CDR2 SQIVND (reference sequence). This CDR3 has 15 amino acids. The CDR3 DNA follows: TGTGCCAGTAGTCCCGGGACCCGGGGCCGGAATGAGCAGTTCTTC. Translated: CASSPGTRGRNEQFF.

This chain joins TRBV19 and TRBJ1-5, with a possible D match to TRBD1 (5 bases). The V end lost 3 bases, the J end lost 3 bases, and 15 bases lay between the germline ends. CDR3 length equals 16 residues. The germline V gene encodes CDR1 LNHDA and CDR2 SQIVND (reference sequence). Here the CDR3 DNA reads TGTGCCAGTAGTATCGGATTGGGGGGTTACAATCAGCCCCAGCATTTT. Protein product: CASSIGLGGYNQPQHF.

This sequence joins TRBV27 and TRBJ2-7, with 7 bases aligning to TRBD2. J lost 7 bases, V lost 6 bases, and 3 bases had no gene match. Per the germline V gene, CDR1 is MNHEY and CDR2 is SMNVEV (reference sequence). The CDR3 is 11 amino acids. CDR3 protein: CASRWGGEQYF. In DNA form, the CDR3 reads TGTGCCAGCAGGTGGGGAGGGGAGCAGTACTTC.

The CDR3 DNA reads TGTGCCAGCAGTGAGGGCAGGGGGATTAGCGTGAACACTGAAGCTTTCTTT. This translates into CASSEGRGISVNTEAFF. The chain couples TRBV2 to TRBJ1-1; 7 bases line up with TRBD1. The V gene end was trimmed by 3 bases and the J gene end by 0 bases; junction bases not matched to a gene: 10. This CDR3 contains 17 residues. CDR1 SNHLY and CDR2 FYNNEI come from the germline V gene.

The V and J genes are TRBV3-1 and TRBJ2-3; TRBD2 might be the D (5 bases). Germline CDR1 is LGHDT and CDR2 is YNNKEL (reference sequence). The V and J ends lost 5 bases and 0 bases respectively, with 21 bases between them. This CDR3 region has 18 residues. The CDR3 protein is CASSGHLVRRRSTDTQYF. In DNA, the CDR3 is TGTGCCAGCAGCGGTCACCTGGTTCGGAGGAGGAGCACAGATACGCAGTATTTT.

The V gene is TRBV2, the J gene TRBJ1-5, with D possibly TRBD1 on 6 matching bases. V lost 0 bases to trimming and J lost 9 bases, with 15 bases between them. This CDR3 spans 15 amino acids. Germline V gene sequence: CDR1 SNHLY, CDR2 FYNNEI. CDR3 DNA: TGTGCCAGCAGTGAAGCCTTAGGACAGCTTTGGCCCCAGCATTTT. Translated: CASSEALGQLWPQHF. Looking up the rest from reference TRBV2 and TRBJ1-5 gives the full variable domain: EPEVTQTPSHQVTQMGQEVILRCVPISNHLYFYWYRQILGQKVEFLVSFYNNEISEKSEIFDDQFSVERPDGSNFTLKIRSTKLEDSAMYFCASSEALGQLWPQHFGDGTRLSIL.

The chain joins TRBV6-1 to TRBJ2-5; TRBD1 aligns across 9 bases. The CDR3 sequence is 14 residues long. J was trimmed by 4 bases and V by 7 bases; bases with no gene match: 7. In germline, CDR1 is MNHNS, CDR2 SASEGT. CDR3: CASTSGTGLETQYF. CDR3 coding DNA: TGTGCCAGCACCTCCGGGACAGGGCTAGAGACCCAGTACTTC.

This chain joins TRBV19 and TRBJ1-6; possible D gene TRBD1, 5 bases. Germline CDR1 LNHDA, CDR2 SQIVND (reference sequence). The V gene lost 7 bases and the J gene lost 7 bases, with 17 bases spanning the gap. CDR3 length: 15 residues. CDR3 sequence (DNA): TGTGCCAGTACCCTAGGCGGCAGGGAGAATTCACCCCTCCACTTT. It encodes CASTLGGRENSPLHF.